These 20 T cell receptor beta chains originate from one sample sequenced in a study of blood T cell repertoires in COVID-19. The protocol was immunoSEQ multiplex PCR, while the TCRdb copy is restricted to in-frame clones and leaves out a portion. Counted here are 150,000 to 200,000 clones, 87% occurring once; the ten biggest clones make up about 9.3%. What was sequenced was peripheral blood. The receptors originated from an older woman with COVID-19, enrolled during active disease.

This sequence joins TRBV2 and TRBJ1-1, with D maybe TRBD1 (5 bases). CDR1 and CDR2 (germline): SNHLY, FYNNEI. CDR3 length: 14 residues. V was shortened by 6 bases and J by 0 bases, with 11 bases between the two germline ends. This CDR3 reads CASSTTALNTEAFF. The CDR3 region has the DNA TGTGCCAGCAGCACGACAGCGTTGAACACTGAAGCTTTCTTT. The variable domain in full, completed from reference TRBV2 and TRBJ1-1, reads EPEVTQTPSHQVTQMGQEVILRCVPISNHLYFYWYRQILGQKVEFLVSFYNNEISEKSEIFDDQFSVERPDGSNFTLKIRSTKLEDSAMYFCASSTTALNTEAFFGQGTRLTVV.

CDR3 residues: CASSQGRGHTGELFF. The CDR3 DNA follows: TGTGCCAGCAGCCAAGGGCGGGGGCATACCGGGGAGCTGTTTTTT. The genes are TRBV3-1 (or the pseudogene TRBV3-2) and TRBJ2-2; a weak D match, TRBD2 (7 bases). The V end was cut by 1 base, the J end by 5 bases, with 11 bases between. The CDR3 has 15 amino acids. Germline V gene data show CDR1 as LGHDT and CDR2 as YNNKEL (reference sequence).

This chain connects TRBV28 to TRBJ1-1, with D unresolved. This CDR3 comprises 14 residues. Trimming took 5 bases from V and 1 from J, leaving 11 bases between them. CDR1 is MDHEN, CDR2 SYDVKM, per germline. CDR3 in DNA: TGTGCCAGCAGTGTACAGAGTAAGAACACTGAAGCTTTCTTT. It translates to CASSVQSKNTEAFF.

The CDR3 DNA is TGTGCCAGCAGTGAGGTCGGACAGAGAAATGAAAAACTGTTTTTT. It translates to CASSEVGQRNEKLFF. The chain employs TRBV2 and TRBJ1-4; D may be TRBD1 (6 bases). CDR3 length: 15 residues. Per the germline V gene, CDR1 is SNHLY and CDR2 is FYNNEI. Trimming pared 3 bases from V and 5 bases from J, leaving 13 bases between.

The genes are TRBV4-2 and TRBJ1-5; 7 bases line up with TRBD1. The junction had 11 bases not matched to a gene; V was cut back by 3 bases and J by 3 bases. CDR3 length: 17 residues. From germline, CDR1 is LGHNA and CDR2 YNFKEQ. Written as DNA, the CDR3 is TGTGCCAGCAGCCAGAAGACAGGGAATAAGCTCAATCAGCCCCAGCATTTT. Translated, it gives CASSQKTGNKLNQPQHF.

The chain uses TRBV10-3 and TRBJ2-2; D is uncertain. CDR1 and CDR2 from the germline V gene are ENHRY and SYGVKD. CDR3 size: 13 residues. V shed 4 bases and J shed 7 bases, with 10 bases lying between them. In nucleotides, the CDR3 is TGTGCCATCAGTGCGTTACAGATCGGGGAGCTGTTTTTT. This encodes CAISALQIGELFF.

The chain recombines TRBV4-2 with TRBJ1-6; no reliable D call. The ends were cut back, 3 bases at V and 2 bases at J, with 11 bases in the middle. The CDR3 runs to 16 residues. Per germline, CDR1 LGHNA and CDR2 YNFKEQ. CDR3 DNA: TGTGCCAGCAGCCAGCGAGGTTGGCCCTATAATTCACCCCTCCACTTT. Translating it yields CASSQRGWPYNSPLHF.

The chain has TRBV6-5 and TRBJ1-6, with D possibly TRBD1 on 6 matching bases. The CDR3 runs 15 residues. Trimming cost V 2 bases and J 9 bases, with 14 bases left between them. The germline CDR1 and CDR2 sequences are MNHEY and SVGAGI. The CDR3 is CASSYNRDGRSPLHF. Written as DNA, the CDR3 is TGTGCCAGCAGTTACAACAGGGACGGGCGTTCACCCCTCCACTTT.

CDR3 sequence: CASSHRSGNTIYF. DNA for the CDR3: TGTGCCAGCAGCCACAGATCTGGAAACACCATATATTTT. The gene calls are TRBV3-1 (or the pseudogene TRBV3-2) and TRBJ1-3; D ambiguous. Trimming cost V 3 bases and J 1 base, with 4 bases left between them. Germline CDR1 LGHDT, CDR2 YNNKEL (reference sequence). This CDR3 has 13 residues.

This clone appeared once. The chain uses TRBV7-8 and TRBJ1-5; D gene unclear. V was cut by 1 base and J by 0 bases, with 16 bases left in between. CDR1 and CDR2 (germline): SGHVS, FQNEAQ. The CDR3 loop spans 18 amino acids. The CDR3 region is CASSLVPLSGYSNQPQHF. CDR3 in DNA: TGTGCCAGCAGCTTAGTCCCGCTCTCCGGGTATAGCAATCAGCCCCAGCATTTT. Using reference TRBV7-8 and TRBJ1-5 for the parts outside the CDR3, the full variable domain is GAGVSQSPRYKVAKRGQDVALRCDPISGHVSLFWYQQALGQGPEFLTYFQNEAQLDKSGLPSDRFFAERPEGSVSTLKIQRTQQEDSAVYLCASSLVPLSGYSNQPQHFGDGTRLSIL.

CDR3 residues: CASSYASGGAYEQYF. In DNA form, the CDR3 reads TGTGCCAGCTCGTATGCTAGCGGGGGGGCGTACGAGCAGTACTTC. The V and J genes are TRBV11-2 and TRBJ2-7, with TRBD2 matching over 12 bases. V shed 8 bases, J shed 4 bases, and the junction held 9 bases outside the gene matches. Germline V lookup: CDR1 SGHAT, CDR2 FQNNGV. The CDR3 sequence is 15 residues long.

This clone was recorded once. The chain links TRBV29-1 to TRBJ1-3; 7 bases are shared with TRBD1. Germline V gives CDR1 SQVTM, CDR2 ANQGSEA. V dropped 6 bases and J dropped 3; count of bases not matched to a gene: 8. The CDR3 consists of 14 residues. CDR3 in DNA: TGCAGCGTCGGGGCAGGGGGATATGGAAACACCATATATTTT. This sequence encodes CSVGAGGYGNTIYF.

J is TRBJ1-2 and V is TRBV7-9; no clear D. V was clipped by 0 bases and J by 1 base, with 12 bases between them. The CDR3 extends over 16 amino acids. Germline CDR1 reads SEHNR; CDR2 reads FQNEAQ (reference sequence). CDR3 region: CASSLARAGSNYGYTF. In DNA, the CDR3 is TGTGCCAGCAGCTTAGCGAGGGCGGGAAGTAACTATGGCTACACCTTC.

V is TRBV28 and J is TRBJ1-5; weak D call: TRBD1 (5 bases). Germline assignment: CDR1 MDHEN and CDR2 SYDVKM. The CDR3 runs 13 residues. Between the trimmed V and J ends, which lost 4 bases and 4 bases, there was a span of 8 bases. The CDR3 region is CASSWGGNQPQHF. CDR3 bases: TGTGCCAGCAGTTGGGGGGGGAATCAGCCCCAGCATTTT.

This clone has only a few counts. V usage is TRBV6-5 and J usage is TRBJ2-1, with 10 bases identical to TRBD1. Germline V lookup: CDR1 MNHEY, CDR2 SVGAGI. This CDR3 comprises 15 residues. V lost 7 bases, J lost 1 base, and 4 bases stayed unmatched. The CDR3 coding sequence is TGTGCCAGCACTCGACAGGGGGCGTCCTACAATGAGCAGTTCTTC. Its protein product is CASTRQGASYNEQFF.

The chain has TRBV5-1 and TRBJ2-7; D is uncertain. Germline V gene sequence: CDR1 SGHRS, CDR2 YFSETQ. CDR3 size: 12 residues. Trimming cost V 1 base and J 3 bases, with 5 bases left between them. CDR3 DNA sequence: TGCGCCAGCAGCTTGTCTAGCTACGAGCAGTACTTC. Its translation is CASSLSSYEQYF.

The chain couples TRBV19 to TRBJ1-2; tentative D call: TRBD1 (6 bases). The CDR3 is 14 amino acids. V was pared by 2 bases and J by 5 bases, with 12 bases between. Germline values: CDR1 LNHDA, CDR2 SQIVND (reference sequence). In DNA, the CDR3 is TGTGCCAGTAGTATAAGCCAGCAGGGGTATGGCTACACCTTC. It specifies CASSISQQGYGYTF.

This chain's CDR3 is CASSWGQGHSGNTIYF. Written as DNA, the CDR3 is TGTGCCAGCTCGTGGGGACAGGGGCACTCTGGAAACACCATATATTTT. The gene calls are TRBV18 and TRBJ1-3, with 10 bases aligning to TRBD1. The CDR3 has 16 amino acids. Germline V lookup: CDR1 KGHSH, CDR2 LQKENI. Trimming removed 6 bases from V and 0 bases from J; junction bases left unmatched: 5.

This chain connects TRBV19 to TRBJ1-2; TRBD1 agrees at 8 bases. The V gene's germline CDR1 is LNHDA and CDR2 SQIVND (reference sequence). Unmatched junction bases numbered 12, after V lost 4 bases and J lost 8 bases. The CDR3 totals 15 residues. The CDR3 coding sequence is TGTGCCAGTAGTACGGGACAGGTGGGGCCTTACGGCTACACCTTC. Protein product: CASSTGQVGPYGYTF.

This chain uses TRBV4-1 with TRBJ2-1, with 14 bases lining up with TRBD2. Losses at the gene ends were 3 bases for V and 1 base for J; bases not matched to a gene: 14. This CDR3 comprises 21 residues. The germline gives CDR1 MGHRA, CDR2 YSYEKL. This chain's CDR3 is CASSHVGTGLAGGRSYNEQFF. CDR3 in DNA: TGCGCCAGCAGCCATGTGGGGACAGGACTAGCGGGGGGCCGATCCTACAATGAGCAGTTCTTC.